The T cell receptor beta chain described here comes from a study of cytotoxic CD8 clonotypes in ibrutinib-treated CLL (dated by TCRdb to the early 2020s). In terms of the full investigation: In this cohort, some 14 patients were treatment-naive and roughly 10 were relapsed/refractory, while fewer than 18 had unmutated IGHV. Responses were partial in approximately 24 patients and complete in 2; after median about 68 months follow-up, roughly 14 stayed in remission and some twelve progressed. Response samples were obtained after a median of roughly eleven months of treatment, with a range of roughly 6 to 36 months. An average of 255,043 productive templates and 80,000 to 95,000 productive rearrangements was obtained per sample. Of the 86 people in the trial, around 25 had longitudinal samples available. Cryopreserved peripheral blood mononuclear cells were obtained before treatment, at response, and at either sustained remission or disease progression. Every sample from remission and from progressive disease was obtained while the patients were still on ibrutinib. Overall results and qualifications from the work: An increase in clonality was observed at ibrutinib response, with clonality remaining stable during sustained remission and falling back toward baseline at progression. Public clonotypes were rare and either shrank or stayed stable during treatment, and the rise in clonality at ibrutinib response reflected expansion of private clonotypes. Sustained-remission and progressing patients did not have matched sampling times, and lymph node repertoires were not examined. Baseline clonality was found to be higher than that of age-matched healthy donors and was strongly correlated with circulating CD8+ T-cell counts.

In regard to this clone: Its antigen is unknown. Base qualities are not at hand, and no much larger clone is one base apart.

In light of the paper, this sample's time point label describes: about eleven months on ibrutinib. For TCR beta library preparation, 1.5 to 2 micrograms of genomic DNA were extracted from the cryopreserved PBMCs. Longitudinal blood samples from CLL patients on ibrutinib monotherapy were analyzed using high-throughput TCR beta sequencing. Patients were enrolled in a phase 2 open-label single-center ibrutinib monotherapy trial. The goal of deep resolution MiSeq sequencing was a depth between 1 in 1 million and 1 in 200,000 T cells, and coverage averaged 10x per clonotype. The immunoSEQ hsTCRB Kit was used to generate the TCR beta libraries. The paper's processing steps were these. ImmunoSEQ Data Assistant and ImmunoSEQ Analyzer were used for data analysis, and V, D and J genes were assigned according to IMGT definitions. Clonality was computed as one minus normalized Shannon entropy of productive rearrangement frequencies, ranging from 0 to 1. Public clonotype analysis was restricted to overrepresented clonotypes comprising at least 0.05% of each patient's repertoire. Some 13 age-matched healthy donor repertoires from immuneACCESS served as clonality controls. In its TCRdb copy, this immuneACCESS table keeps in-frame sequences only and misses some clones. Where compared with another copy, unresolved V genes explain less than half of these, and the others have no known cause. The V and J calls and clone size come from that table; D and trimming were worked out from the DNA. Present in this sample are 150,000 or so clones, approximately 80% of which were seen just once. The ten largest clonotypes hold 13% of the sample.

The CDR3 has 15 amino acids, counting the end cysteine and phenylalanine. CDR3 DNA is the only sequence kept; it has 45 bases, read in frame from the first base. CDR1 and CDR2, looked up from the germline V gene (reference sequence), are LNHDA and SQIVND. Trimming at the junction amounts to 2 bases on V and 4 bases on J, and the germline ends lie 11 bases apart. The material was PBMCs, obtained after 12 months of ibrutinib treatment. The sequence joins TRBV19 to TRBJ1-4, with a tentative D gene TRBD1 over 5 matching bases. This receptor was identified in a human donor with chronic lymphocytic leukemia. CDR3 loop: CASSIIRESNEKLFF. The DNA is as follows: TGTGCCAGTAGTATAATCAGGGAGAGTAATGAAAAACTGTTTTTT.